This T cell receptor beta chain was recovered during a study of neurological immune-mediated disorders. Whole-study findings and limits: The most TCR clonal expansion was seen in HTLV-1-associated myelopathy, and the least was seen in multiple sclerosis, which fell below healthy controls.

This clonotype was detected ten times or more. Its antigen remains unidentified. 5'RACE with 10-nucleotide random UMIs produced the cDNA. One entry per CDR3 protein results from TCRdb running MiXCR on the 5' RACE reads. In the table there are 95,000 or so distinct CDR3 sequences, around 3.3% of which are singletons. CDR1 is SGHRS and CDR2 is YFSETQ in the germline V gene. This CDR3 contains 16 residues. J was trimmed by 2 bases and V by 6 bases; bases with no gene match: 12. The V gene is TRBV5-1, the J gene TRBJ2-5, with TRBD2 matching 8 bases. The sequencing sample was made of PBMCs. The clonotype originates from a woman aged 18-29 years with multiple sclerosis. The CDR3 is CASKMVGSGGQETQYF. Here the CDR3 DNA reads TGCGCCAGCAAAATGGTGGGCAGCGGGGGTCAAGAGACCCAGTACTTC.